The 6 T cell receptor beta chains given below trace back to one sample, sequenced in a study of cytotoxic CD8 clonotypes in ibrutinib-treated CLL. Profiling relied on immunoSEQ multiplex PCR, and the TCRdb table lists in-frame clones only, not all of them. The sample holds 110,000 to 150,000 clones, roughly 90% seen once. The input for sequencing was PBMCs, taken after 12 months of ibrutinib treatment. The source is a human donor with chronic lymphocytic leukemia.

This clone was found a few times. The rearrangement joins TRBV7-6 to TRBJ1-5; 8 bases align to TRBD1. J was trimmed by 5 bases and V by 5 bases; bases with no gene match: 8. The CDR3 contains 15 residues. The germline CDR1 and CDR2 sequences are SGHVS and FNYEAQ. Written as DNA, the CDR3 is TGTGCCAGCAGCCCCGGGACAGGTAGTCATCAGCCCCAGCATTTT. Encoded protein: CASSPGTGSHQPQHF.

This rearrangement joins TRBV2 to TRBJ2-5, with unresolved D. V was trimmed by 2 bases and J by 7 bases, leaving 14 bases between them. The CDR3 contains 14 residues. Germline assignment: CDR1 SNHLY and CDR2 FYNNEI. The CDR3 sequence: CASSESGPGGTQYF. The CDR3 region has the DNA TGTGCCAGCAGTGAAAGTGGGCCGGGCGGGACCCAGTACTTC.

V gene TRBV18 combines with J gene TRBJ2-7; 9 bases fit TRBD2. Germline trimming cut 1 base from V and 7 bases from J; bases unmatched to any gene: 17. This CDR3 region has 18 residues. Germline V gene data show CDR1 as KGHSH and CDR2 as LQKENI. The CDR3 bases are TGTGCCAGCTCACCACAGGCGTCTAGCGGGAAGGAGGTTTATGAGCAGTACTTC. Amino acids: CASSPQASSGKEVYEQYF.

The J gene is TRBJ2-5, the V gene TRBV6-1; D is ambiguous. The CDR3 spans 11 residues. V shed 7 bases and J shed 2 bases, with 5 bases lying between them. From germline, CDR1 is MNHNS and CDR2 SASEGT. The chain's CDR3 is CASTQQETQYF. Written as DNA, the CDR3 is TGTGCCAGCACCCAACAAGAGACCCAGTACTTC.

The J gene is TRBJ1-5, the V gene TRBV9; 8 bases are shared with TRBD1. The CDR3 extends over 14 amino acids. The V segment lost 4 bases and the J segment 4 bases; nucleotides outside the gene matches: 4. The germline CDR1 and CDR2 sequences are SGDLS and YYNGEE. The CDR3 bases are TGTGCCAGCAGCAAGACAGGGGTTAATCAGCCCCAGCATTTT. Its protein is CASSKTGVNQPQHF.

The V gene is TRBV5-1, the J gene TRBJ2-4, with 8 nucleotides matching TRBD2. This CDR3 spans 16 amino acids. CDR1 SGHRS and CDR2 YFSETQ come from the germline V gene. V trimming: 0 bases; J trimming: 1 base; junction bases outside the gene matches: 3. DNA for the CDR3: TGCGCCAGCAGCTTGGAGCGGGAGCGGGCCAAAAACATTCAGTACTTC. Translating it yields CASSLERERAKNIQYF.